One sample yielded the 23 T cell receptor beta chains listed below, sequenced in a study of blood T cell repertoires in COVID-19. Clones were sequenced by immunoSEQ multiplex PCR, and TCRdb holds only the in-frame ones, with some missing. The data contain 95,000 to 150,000 clones, about 82% of them singletons. Sequencing was done on a sample of peripheral blood. The origin of the receptors is a man between 60 and 70 years old with active or convalescent COVID-19.

The chain carries TRBV3-1 (or the pseudogene TRBV3-2) and TRBJ2-7, with TRBD1 as a possible D gene (6 bases). V was shortened by 5 bases and J by 0 bases, with 14 bases between the two germline ends. CDR1 is LGHDT and CDR2 is YNNKEL in the germline V gene (reference sequence). The CDR3 has 15 residues. Written as DNA, the CDR3 is TGTGCCAGCAGCTTACTCAGGGGCCCCTCCTACGAGCAGTACTTC. Protein: CASSLLRGPSYEQYF.

The V call is TRBV5-1, the J call TRBJ2-1, with TRBD1 identical over 9 bases. The CDR3 extends over 15 amino acids. Germline V gene lookup returns CDR1 SGHRS and CDR2 YFSETQ. V shed 3 bases and J 9 bases; nucleotides not matched to a gene: 10. CDR3 nucleotide sequence: TGCGCCAGCAGCTCCCGGGGACAGGGTCAGGTTGAGCAGTTCTTC. This gives the protein CASSSRGQGQVEQFF.

The chain recombines TRBV28 with TRBJ2-3, with 9 bases identical to TRBD2. The trim removed 3 bases at V and 8 bases at J, leaving 12 bases unmatched. The germline V gene has CDR1 MDHEN and CDR2 SYDVKM. CDR3 length equals 16 residues. The CDR3 sequence: CASSFRGREGRGTQYF. The CDR3 nucleotides read TGTGCCAGCAGTTTCAGAGGGCGGGAGGGCCGTGGTACGCAGTATTTT. The variable domain in full, with the rest retrieved from reference TRBV28 and TRBJ2-3, is DVKVTQSSRYLVKRTGEKVFLECVQDMDHENMFWYRQDPGLGLRLIYFSYDVKMKEKGDIPEGYSVSREKKERFSLILESASTNQTSMYLCASSFRGREGRGTQYFGPGTRLTVL.

The chain carries TRBV19 and TRBJ2-1; D might be TRBD2 (6 bases). CDR1 and CDR2 (germline): LNHDA, SQIVND (reference sequence). CDR3 length equals 13 residues. V shed 4 bases and J shed 7 bases, with 11 bases lying between them. CDR3 amino acids: CASSKEGSNEQFF. CDR3 DNA: TGTGCCAGTAGTAAGGAGGGCAGTAATGAGCAGTTCTTC.

The CDR3 bases are TGTGCCAGCAGCTGGGACAGGGCGGCACAGCCCCAGCATTTT. The encoded protein is CASSWDRAAQPQHF. This chain connects TRBV27 to TRBJ1-5; 9 nucleotides line up with TRBD1. The CDR3 is 14 amino acids. The V gene's germline CDR1 is MNHEY and CDR2 SMNVEV (reference sequence). The junction had 7 bases not matched to a gene; V was cut back by 6 bases and J by 7 bases.

V usage is TRBV19 and J usage is TRBJ2-2; the match to TRBD2 covers 7 bases. Germline CDR1 reads LNHDA; CDR2 reads SQIVND (reference sequence). The CDR3 has 13 residues. The J segment lost 5 bases and the V segment lost 5 bases, leaving 2 bases of the junction unmatched. Written as DNA, the CDR3 is TGTGCCAGTAGTTCTAGCGGTACCGGGGAGCTGTTTTTT. Translation gives CASSSSGTGELFF.

The chain employs TRBV28 and TRBJ1-2; D uncertain. The CDR3 sequence is 15 residues long. Per the germline V gene, CDR1 is MDHEN and CDR2 is SYDVKM. With 2 bases removed from V and 6 bases from J, the gap between germline ends came to 16 bases. In DNA form, the CDR3 reads TGTGCCAGCAGTTTACGAAGTTTTACGGGGAATGGCTACACCTTC. The encoded protein is CASSLRSFTGNGYTF.

The table lists this clone with a few counts. The chain links TRBV5-1 to TRBJ1-6; D might be TRBD1 (6 bases). The CDR3 has 16 amino acids. Trimming pared 4 bases from V and 7 bases from J, leaving 18 bases between. Per the germline V gene, CDR1 is SGHRS and CDR2 is YFSETQ. CDR3 sequence reads: CASSPTAGAGNSPLHF. The CDR3 nucleotides read TGCGCCAGCAGCCCTACTGCAGGGGCAGGGAATTCACCCCTCCACTTT.

This chain connects TRBV5-8 to TRBJ1-1, with D maybe TRBD1 (6 bases). The CDR3 extends over 15 amino acids. Germline CDR1 SGHTS, CDR2 YDEGEE. V was cut by 6 bases and J by 3 bases, with 18 bases left in between. Here the CDR3 DNA reads TGTGCCAGCACCTCGGGGGGCGGATGGGACACTGAAGCTTTCTTT. Encoded protein: CASTSGGGWDTEAFF.

V and J are TRBV5-6 and TRBJ2-5, with 14 bases lining up with TRBD2. CDR1 and CDR2 from the germline V gene are SGHDT and YYEEEE. The CDR3 covers 19 residues. With V trimmed by 4 bases and J by 5 bases, 16 bases remained unmatched. CDR3 region: CASSEIGTSGRVYSETQYF. The CDR3 DNA reads TGTGCCAGCAGCGAGATCGGGACTAGCGGGAGAGTTTACTCCGAGACCCAGTACTTC.

This clone was counted once. This sequence joins TRBV14 and TRBJ2-7, with TRBD1 matching 10 bases. V dropped 0 bases and J dropped 3; count of bases not matched to a gene: 14. Germline loops: CDR1 SGHDN, CDR2 FVKESK. The CDR3 contains 19 residues. Here the CDR3 reads CASSQEVPFAGQGLYEQYF. The CDR3 DNA reads as TGTGCCAGCAGCCAAGAGGTACCTTTTGCGGGACAGGGGCTCTACGAGCAGTACTTC.

This clone was recorded only once. The gene calls are TRBV5-5 and TRBJ1-2; the match to TRBD1 covers 7 bases. J lost 7 bases, V lost 7 bases, and 19 bases had no gene match. The CDR3 totals 16 residues. The germline gives CDR1 SGHKS, CDR2 YYEKEE (reference sequence). The CDR3 sequence: CASGSGGGKDLFGYTF. The DNA for the CDR3 is TGTGCCAGCGGGTCTGGAGGGGGCAAGGACCTTTTTGGCTACACCTTC.

The V and J genes are TRBV11-3 and TRBJ2-6; D is undetermined. This CDR3 contains 14 residues. V dropped 2 bases and J dropped 2 bases, with 4 bases sitting between them. Germline CDR1 and CDR2: SGHNT and YENEEA. Here the CDR3 reads CASSLSAGANVLTF. The CDR3 bases are TGTGCCAGCAGCTTAAGCGCTGGGGCCAACGTCCTGACTTTC. Supplemented by reference TRBV11-3 and TRBJ2-6, the full variable domain reads EAGVVQSPRYKIIEKKQPVAFWCNPISGHNTLYWYLQNLGQGPELLIRYENEEAVDDSQLPKDRFSAERLKGVDSTLKIQPAELGDSAVYLCASSLSAGANVLTFGAGSRLTVL.

V and J are TRBV9 and TRBJ2-3, with D possibly TRBD2 on 5 matching bases. The CDR3 length is 15 residues. The V and J ends lost 2 bases and 2 bases respectively, with 12 bases between them. Germline V gives CDR1 SGDLS, CDR2 YYNGEE. CDR3 loop: CASSVSVGITDTQYF. In DNA form, the CDR3 reads TGTGCCAGCAGCGTTTCCGTCGGGATCACAGATACGCAGTATTTT.

This chain links TRBV5-4 with TRBJ2-2; TRBD1 matches at 7 bases. The CDR3 contains 15 residues. Trimming took 4 bases from V and 0 from J; bases not matched to a gene: 3. CDR1 and CDR2 (germline): SGHNT, YYREEE (reference sequence). The CDR3 protein is CASSPRGTNTGELFF. CDR3 sequence (DNA): TGTGCCAGCAGCCCCAGGGGGACGAACACCGGGGAGCTGTTTTTT.

Written as DNA, the CDR3 is TGTGCCAGCAGTGAAAGGTCAGAGGGAGCTTTCTTT. Amino acids: CASSERSEGAFF. The genes are TRBV2 and TRBJ1-1; D is undetermined. V was pared by 2 bases and J by 10 bases, with 11 bases between. This CDR3 is 12 amino acids long. CDR1 is SNHLY, CDR2 FYNNEI, per germline. The full variable domain, its missing parts supplied by reference TRBV2 and TRBJ1-1, is EPEVTQTPSHQVTQMGQEVILRCVPISNHLYFYWYRQILGQKVEFLVSFYNNEISEKSEIFDDQFSVERPDGSNFTLKIRSTKLEDSAMYFCASSERSEGAFFGQGTRLTVV.

The rearrangement links TRBV30 to TRBJ2-7; possibly TRBD2 for D (5 bases). Germline assignment: CDR1 GTSNPN and CDR2 SVGIG (reference sequence). V lost 5 bases and J lost 5, with 13 bases in between. This CDR3 is 12 amino acids long. The CDR3 protein is CAWGRTYNEQYF. Here the CDR3 DNA reads TGTGCCTGGGGTAGGACTTACAACGAGCAGTACTTC.

The chain links TRBV7-3 to TRBJ2-6; 8 bases fit TRBD1. This CDR3 is built from 16 residues. Unmatched junction bases numbered 2, after V lost 3 bases and J lost 1 base. From germline, CDR1 is SGHTA and CDR2 FQGTGA. CDR3 nucleotides: TGTGCCAGCAGCTTCACAGGGGGATCTGGGGCCAACGTCCTGACTTTC. Translation: CASSFTGGSGANVLTF.

This chain links TRBV7-2 with TRBJ2-7; possible D gene TRBD2, 6 bases. The CDR3 has 15 residues. Deletions cut 1 base from V and 0 bases from J, with 10 bases between. The germline V gene has CDR1 SGHTA and CDR2 FQGNSA. As DNA, the CDR3 is TGTGCCAGCAGCTTAGGGGGTAGCGGCTCCTACGAGCAGTACTTC. Amino acids: CASSLGGSGSYEQYF.

This chain joins TRBV28 and TRBJ1-5; weak D call: TRBD1 (5 bases). Germline CDR1 and CDR2: MDHEN and SYDVKM. There are 15 residues in the CDR3. V was cut by 8 bases and J by 2 bases, with 16 bases left in between. The CDR3 region is CASAPPGRGNQPQHF. CDR3 in DNA: TGTGCCAGCGCCCCCCCGGGCAGGGGCAATCAGCCCCAGCATTTT. Full variable domain (remainder filled in from reference TRBV28 and TRBJ1-5): DVKVTQSSRYLVKRTGEKVFLECVQDMDHENMFWYRQDPGLGLRLIYFSYDVKMKEKGDIPEGYSVSREKKERFSLILESASTNQTSMYLCASAPPGRGNQPQHFGDGTRLSIL.

The chain carries TRBV10-3 and TRBJ2-1, with D perhaps TRBD2 (6 bases). V gave up 6 bases and J gave up 5 bases, with 14 bases separating them. Germline V lookup: CDR1 ENHRY, CDR2 SYGVKD. The CDR3 has 14 amino acids. In DNA form, the CDR3 reads TGTGCCATCAGCTTAGGGGACTTTAACAATGAGCAGTTCTTC. This gives the protein CAISLGDFNNEQFF.

In this sample, this clone turned up a few times. The chain links TRBV6-6 to TRBJ2-3, with D possibly TRBD1 on 6 matching bases. Germline V gene data show CDR1 as MNHNY and CDR2 as SVGAGI (reference sequence). V lost 2 bases, J lost 5 bases, and 8 bases lay in between. The CDR3 has 13 residues. CDR3 nucleotides: TGTGCCAGCAGTTACAAGGGGGAAGATACGCAGTATTTT. This translates into CASSYKGEDTQYF.

This clone was detected a few times. This chain links TRBV6-2 or TRBV6-3 with TRBJ2-3; no definite D call. V was cut by 0 bases and J by 10 bases, with 14 bases left in between. This CDR3 has 14 amino acids. The germline V gene has CDR1 MNHEY and CDR2 SVGEGT. The CDR3 coding sequence is TGTGCCAGCAGTTACTCGAGTAGGCTCCAGGCGCAGTATTTT. It specifies CASSYSSRLQAQYF.